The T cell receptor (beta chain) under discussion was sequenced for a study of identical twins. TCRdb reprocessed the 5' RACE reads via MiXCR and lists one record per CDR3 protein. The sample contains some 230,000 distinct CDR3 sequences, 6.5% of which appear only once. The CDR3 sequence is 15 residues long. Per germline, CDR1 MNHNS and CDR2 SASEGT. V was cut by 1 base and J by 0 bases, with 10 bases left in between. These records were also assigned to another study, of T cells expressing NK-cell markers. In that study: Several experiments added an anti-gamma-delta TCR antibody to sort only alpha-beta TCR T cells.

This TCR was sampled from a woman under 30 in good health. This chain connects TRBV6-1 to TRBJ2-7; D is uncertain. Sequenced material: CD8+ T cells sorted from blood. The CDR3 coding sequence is TGTGCCAGCAGTGAAGACGTCGCAGTCTCCTACGAGCAGTACTTC. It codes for CASSEDVAVSYEQYF.